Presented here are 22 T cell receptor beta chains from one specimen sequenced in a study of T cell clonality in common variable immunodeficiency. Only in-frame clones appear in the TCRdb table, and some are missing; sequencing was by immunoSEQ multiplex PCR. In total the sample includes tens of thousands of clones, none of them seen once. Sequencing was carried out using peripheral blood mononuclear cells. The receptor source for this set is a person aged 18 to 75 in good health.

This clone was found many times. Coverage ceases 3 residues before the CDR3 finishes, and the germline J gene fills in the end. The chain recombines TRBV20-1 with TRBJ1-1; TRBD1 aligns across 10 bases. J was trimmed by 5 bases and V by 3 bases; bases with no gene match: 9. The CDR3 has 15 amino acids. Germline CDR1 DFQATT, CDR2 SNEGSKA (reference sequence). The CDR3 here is CSASTRQGAGTEAFF. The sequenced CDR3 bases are TGCAGTGCTAGCACTCGACAGGGGGCGGGTACTGAA.

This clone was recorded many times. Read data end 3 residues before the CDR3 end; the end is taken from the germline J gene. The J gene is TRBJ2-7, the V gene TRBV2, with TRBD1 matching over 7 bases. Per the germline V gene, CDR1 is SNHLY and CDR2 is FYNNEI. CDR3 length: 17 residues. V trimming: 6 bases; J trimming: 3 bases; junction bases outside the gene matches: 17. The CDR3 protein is CASSGTVPPRGNYEQYF. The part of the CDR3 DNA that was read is TGTGCCAGCAGCGGGACAGTACCCCCCCGAGGTAACTACGAG.

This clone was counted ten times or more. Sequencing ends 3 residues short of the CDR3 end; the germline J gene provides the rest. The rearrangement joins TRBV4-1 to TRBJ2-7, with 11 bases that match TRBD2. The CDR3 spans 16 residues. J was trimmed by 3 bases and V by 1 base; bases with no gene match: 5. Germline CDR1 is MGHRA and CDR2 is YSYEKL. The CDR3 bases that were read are TGCGCCAGCAGCCAAGGCACTAGCGGGGGTAGCTACGAG. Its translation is CASSQGTSGGSYE. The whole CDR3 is CASSQGTSGGSYEQYF.

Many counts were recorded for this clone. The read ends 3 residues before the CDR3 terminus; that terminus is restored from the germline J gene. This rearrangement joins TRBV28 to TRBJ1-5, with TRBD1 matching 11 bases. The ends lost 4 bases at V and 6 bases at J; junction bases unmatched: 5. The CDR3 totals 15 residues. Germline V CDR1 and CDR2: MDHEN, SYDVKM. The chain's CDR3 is CASSSGQGGRQPQHF. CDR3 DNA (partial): TGTGCCAGCAGTTCGGGACAGGGGGGGCGTCAGCCC.

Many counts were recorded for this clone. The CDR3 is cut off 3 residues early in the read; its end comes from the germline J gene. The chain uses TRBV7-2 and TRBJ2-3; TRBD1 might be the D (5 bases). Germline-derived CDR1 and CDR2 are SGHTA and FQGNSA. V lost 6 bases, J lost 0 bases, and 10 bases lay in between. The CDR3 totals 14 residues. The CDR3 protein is CASRTAGSTDTQYF. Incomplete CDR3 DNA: TGTGCCAGCAGAACGGCAGGGAGCACAGATACG.

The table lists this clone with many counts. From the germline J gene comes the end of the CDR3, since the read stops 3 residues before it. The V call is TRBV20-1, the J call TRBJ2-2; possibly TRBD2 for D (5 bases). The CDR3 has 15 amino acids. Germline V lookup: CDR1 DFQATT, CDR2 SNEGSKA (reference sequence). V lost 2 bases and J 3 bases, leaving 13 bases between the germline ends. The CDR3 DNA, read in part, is TGCAGTGCTAGACCAAGGACTGATTACACCGGGGAG. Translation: CSARPRTDYTGE. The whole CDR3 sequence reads CSARPRTDYTGELFF.

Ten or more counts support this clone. CDR3 loop: CASSLELAGTDTQYF. CDR3 DNA, as far as it was read: TGTGCCAGCAGCTTAGAGCTAGCGGGCACAGATACG. This sequence joins TRBV11-2 and TRBJ2-3, with 7 bases matching TRBD2. Read sequence stops 3 residues before the CDR3 end, and the germline J gene provides the missing end. CDR3 length: 15 amino acids. The germline CDR1 and CDR2 sequences are SGHAT and FQNNGV. After removal of 0 bases from V and 1 base from J, the junction contained 1 base not matched to a gene.

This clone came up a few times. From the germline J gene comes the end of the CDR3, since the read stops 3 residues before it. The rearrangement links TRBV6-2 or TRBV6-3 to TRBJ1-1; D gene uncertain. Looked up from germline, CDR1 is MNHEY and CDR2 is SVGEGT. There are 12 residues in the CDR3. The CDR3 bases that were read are TGTGCCAGCACCGACCCGGGTGCCGAA. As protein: CASTDPGAE. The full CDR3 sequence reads CASTDPGAEAFF.

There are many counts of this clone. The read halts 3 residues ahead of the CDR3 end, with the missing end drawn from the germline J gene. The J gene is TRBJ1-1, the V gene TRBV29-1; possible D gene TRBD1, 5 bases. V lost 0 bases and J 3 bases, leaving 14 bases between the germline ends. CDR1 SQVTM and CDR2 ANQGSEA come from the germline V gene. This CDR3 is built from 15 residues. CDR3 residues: CSVEDLDGRDTEAFF. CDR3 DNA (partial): TGCAGCGTTGAAGATCTAGATGGCAGGGACACTGAA.

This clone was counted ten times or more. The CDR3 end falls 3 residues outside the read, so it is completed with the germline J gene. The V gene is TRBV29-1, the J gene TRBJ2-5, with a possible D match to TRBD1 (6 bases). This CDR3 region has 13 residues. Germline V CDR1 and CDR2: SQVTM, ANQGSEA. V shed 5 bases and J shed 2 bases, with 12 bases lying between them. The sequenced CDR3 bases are TGCAGCGTTCCACAGGGTTTTCAAGAGACC. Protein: CSVPQGFQET. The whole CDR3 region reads CSVPQGFQETQYF. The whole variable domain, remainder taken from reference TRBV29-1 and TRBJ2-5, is SAVISQKPSRDICQRGTSLTIQCQVDSQVTMMFWYRQQPGQSLTLIATANQGSEATYESGFVIDKFPISRPNLTFSTLTVSNMSPEDSSIYLCSVPQGFQETQYFGPGTRLLVL.

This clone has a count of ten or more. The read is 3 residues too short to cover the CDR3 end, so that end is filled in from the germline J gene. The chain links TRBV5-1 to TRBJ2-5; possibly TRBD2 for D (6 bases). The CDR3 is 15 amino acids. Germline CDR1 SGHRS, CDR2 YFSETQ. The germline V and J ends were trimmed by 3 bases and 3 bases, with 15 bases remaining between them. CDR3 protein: CASSWSGFAEETQYF. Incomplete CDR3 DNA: TGCGCCAGCAGCTGGAGCGGGTTTGCGGAAGAGACC.

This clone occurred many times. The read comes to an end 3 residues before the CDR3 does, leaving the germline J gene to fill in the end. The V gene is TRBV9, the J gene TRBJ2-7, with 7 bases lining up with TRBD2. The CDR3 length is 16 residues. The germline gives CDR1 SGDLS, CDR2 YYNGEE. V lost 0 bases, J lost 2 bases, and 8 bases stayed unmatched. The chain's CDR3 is CASSVGIAGAPYEQYF. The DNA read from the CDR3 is TGTGCCAGCAGCGTAGGGATTGCGGGAGCCCCCTACGAG.

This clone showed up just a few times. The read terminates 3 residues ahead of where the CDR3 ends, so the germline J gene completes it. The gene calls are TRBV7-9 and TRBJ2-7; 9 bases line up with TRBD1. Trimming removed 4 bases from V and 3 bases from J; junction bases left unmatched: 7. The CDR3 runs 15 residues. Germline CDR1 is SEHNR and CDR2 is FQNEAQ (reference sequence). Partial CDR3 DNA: TGTGCCAGCAGCTACTTACAGGGGGCAGACTACGAG. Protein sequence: CASSYLQGADYE. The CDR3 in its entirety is CASSYLQGADYEQYF.

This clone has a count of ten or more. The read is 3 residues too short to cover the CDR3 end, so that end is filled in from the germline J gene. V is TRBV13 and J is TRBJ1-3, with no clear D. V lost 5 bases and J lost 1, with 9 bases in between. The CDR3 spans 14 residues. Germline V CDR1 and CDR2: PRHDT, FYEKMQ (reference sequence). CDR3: CASSRRVSGNTIYF. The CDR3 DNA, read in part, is TGTGCCAGCAGCCGACGGGTGTCTGGAAACACC.

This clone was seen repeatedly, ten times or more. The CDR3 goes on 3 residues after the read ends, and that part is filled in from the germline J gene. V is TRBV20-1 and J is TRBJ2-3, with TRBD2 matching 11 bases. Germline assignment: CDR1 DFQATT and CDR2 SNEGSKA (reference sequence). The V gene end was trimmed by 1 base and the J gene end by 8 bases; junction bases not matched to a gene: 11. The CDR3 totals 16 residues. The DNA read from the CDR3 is TGCAGTGCTAGAGCCCCGGCTAGCGGGAGGACGGGTACG. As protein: CSARAPASGRTGT. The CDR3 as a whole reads CSARAPASGRTGTQYF.

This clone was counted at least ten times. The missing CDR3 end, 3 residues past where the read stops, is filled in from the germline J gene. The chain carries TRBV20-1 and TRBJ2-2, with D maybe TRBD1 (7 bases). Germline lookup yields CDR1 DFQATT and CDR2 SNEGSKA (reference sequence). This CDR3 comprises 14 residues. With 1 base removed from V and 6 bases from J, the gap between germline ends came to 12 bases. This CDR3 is CSARVGGGAGELFF. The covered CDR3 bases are TGCAGTGCTAGAGTAGGGGGCGGGGCCGGGGAG.

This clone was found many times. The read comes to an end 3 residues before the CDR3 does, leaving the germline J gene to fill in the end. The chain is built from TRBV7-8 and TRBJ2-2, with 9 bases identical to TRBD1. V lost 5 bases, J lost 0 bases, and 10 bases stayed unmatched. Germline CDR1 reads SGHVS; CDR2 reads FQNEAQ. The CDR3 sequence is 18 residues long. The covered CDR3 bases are TGTGCCAGCAGCCGCCTTAGGGGACAGGGCTCGAACACCGGGGAG. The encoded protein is CASSRLRGQGSNTGE. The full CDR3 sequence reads CASSRLRGQGSNTGELFF.

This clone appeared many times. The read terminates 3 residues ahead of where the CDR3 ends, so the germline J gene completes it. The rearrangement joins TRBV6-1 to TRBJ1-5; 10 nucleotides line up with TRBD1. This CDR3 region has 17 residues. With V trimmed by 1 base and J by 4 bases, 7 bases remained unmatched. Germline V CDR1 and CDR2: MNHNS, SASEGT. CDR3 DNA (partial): TGTGCCAGCAGTGAAGTGGGTGGGACAGGGGTTAATCAGCCC. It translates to CASSEVGGTGVNQP. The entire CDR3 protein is CASSEVGGTGVNQPQHF.

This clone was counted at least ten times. Incomplete CDR3 DNA: TGTGCCAGCAGTGGAACAGGCCTTAGTGGC. Protein: CASSGTGLSG. Given in full, the CDR3 is CASSGTGLSGYTF. The chain combines TRBV2 with TRBJ1-2, with D maybe TRBD1 (5 bases). The missing CDR3 end, 3 residues past where the read stops, is filled in from the germline J gene. V was shortened by 4 bases and J by 7 bases, with 13 bases between the two germline ends. The germline gives CDR1 SNHLY, CDR2 FYNNEI. The CDR3 loop spans 13 amino acids.

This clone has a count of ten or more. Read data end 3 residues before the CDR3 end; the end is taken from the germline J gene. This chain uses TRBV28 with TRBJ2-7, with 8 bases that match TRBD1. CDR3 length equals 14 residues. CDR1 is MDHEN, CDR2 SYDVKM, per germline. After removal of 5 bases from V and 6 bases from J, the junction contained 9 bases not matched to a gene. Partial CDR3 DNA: TGTGCCAGCAGTGTCAGGGGGCAGACGAGCGAG. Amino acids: CASSVRGQTSE. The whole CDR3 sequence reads CASSVRGQTSEQYF. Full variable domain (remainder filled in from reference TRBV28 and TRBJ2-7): DVKVTQSSRYLVKRTGEKVFLECVQDMDHENMFWYRQDPGLGLRLIYFSYDVKMKEKGDIPEGYSVSREKKERFSLILESASTNQTSMYLCASSVRGQTSEQYFGPGTRLTVT.

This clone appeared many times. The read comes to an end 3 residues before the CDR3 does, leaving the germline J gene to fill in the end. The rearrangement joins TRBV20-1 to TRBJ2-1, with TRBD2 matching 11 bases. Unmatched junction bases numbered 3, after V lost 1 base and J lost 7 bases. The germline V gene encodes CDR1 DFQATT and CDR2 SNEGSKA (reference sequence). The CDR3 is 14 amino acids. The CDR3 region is CSARGASGRNEQFF. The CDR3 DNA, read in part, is TGCAGTGCTAGAGGTGCTAGCGGGAGGAATGAG.

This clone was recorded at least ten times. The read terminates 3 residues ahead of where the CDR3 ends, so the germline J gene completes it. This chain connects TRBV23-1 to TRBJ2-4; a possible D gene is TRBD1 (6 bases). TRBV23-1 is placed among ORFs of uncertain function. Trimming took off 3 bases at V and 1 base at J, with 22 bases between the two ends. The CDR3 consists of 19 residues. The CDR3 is CASSHPFRDISVAKNIQYF. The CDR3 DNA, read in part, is TGCGCCAGCAGTCACCCGTTTCGGGACATCTCCGTGGCCAAAAACATT.